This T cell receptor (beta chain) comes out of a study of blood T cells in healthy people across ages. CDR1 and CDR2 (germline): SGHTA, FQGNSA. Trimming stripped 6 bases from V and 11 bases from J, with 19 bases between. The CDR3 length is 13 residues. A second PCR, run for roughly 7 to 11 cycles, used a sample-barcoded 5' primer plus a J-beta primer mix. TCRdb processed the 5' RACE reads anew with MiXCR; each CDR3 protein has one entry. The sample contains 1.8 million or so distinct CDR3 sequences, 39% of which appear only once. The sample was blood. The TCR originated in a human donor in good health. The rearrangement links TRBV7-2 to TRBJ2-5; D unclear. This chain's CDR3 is CASRALPYDEQYF. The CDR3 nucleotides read TGTGCCAGCAGGGCGCTCCCCTACGATGAGCAGTACTTC. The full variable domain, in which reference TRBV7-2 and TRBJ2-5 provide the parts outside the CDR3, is GAGVSQSPSNKVTEKGKDVELRCDPISGHTALYWYRQSLGQGLEFLIYFQGNSAPDKSGLPSDRFSAERTGGSVSTLTIQRTQQEDSAVYLCASRALPYDEQYFGPGTRLLVL.